The 12 T cell receptor beta chains listed next were all sequenced from one sample in a study of cytomegalovirus exposure and HLA in healthy donors. Profiled with immunoSEQ multiplex PCR; TCRdb holds only in-frame clones, not every one. The sample shows around 150,000 clones, 91% of them seen only once. The sample taken for sequencing was PBMCs. These receptors came from a woman aged 18-30 years in good health and CMV-seropositive.

The chain uses TRBV6-1 and TRBJ2-7; TRBD1 is a possible D gene (5 bases). The V end lost 3 bases, the J end lost 0 bases, and 18 bases lay between the germline ends. Germline-derived CDR1 and CDR2 are MNHNS and SASEGT. This CDR3 is built from 17 residues. CDR3 sequence: CASSDRAGRALSYEQYF. CDR3 nucleotides: TGTGCCAGCAGTGATCGAGCCGGCAGGGCCCTCTCCTACGAGCAGTACTTC.

V and J are TRBV7-6 and TRBJ2-1, with TRBD2 identical over 10 bases. CDR1 is SGHVS and CDR2 is FNYEAQ in the germline V gene. The CDR3 loop spans 16 amino acids. With 1 base clipped from V and 7 bases from J, the junction kept 7 bases outside the gene matches. The chain's CDR3 is CASSLGQLTSGNEQFF. The DNA of the CDR3 is TGTGCCAGCAGCTTAGGCCAGTTGACTAGCGGGAATGAGCAGTTCTTC.

The chain recombines TRBV5-1 with TRBJ1-2; 10 bases are a match to TRBD1. This CDR3 spans 16 amino acids. Unmatched junction bases numbered 10, after V lost 4 bases and J lost 4 bases. The germline CDR1 and CDR2 sequences are SGHRS and YFSETQ. The DNA for the CDR3 is TGCGCCAGCAGCACGGGGACAGGGGATCTGATCTATGGCTACACCTTC. Translation: CASSTGTGDLIYGYTF.

The chain is built from TRBV11-2 and TRBJ1-3; D perhaps matches TRBD1 (5 bases). The length of the CDR3 is 16 residues. Germline V gives CDR1 SGHAT, CDR2 FQNNGV. The V and J ends lost 5 bases and 5 bases respectively, with 19 bases between them. As DNA, the CDR3 is TGTGCCAGCAGCACCCCGAGAAGGGGAACAAGAAACACCATATATTTT. It specifies CASSTPRRGTRNTIYF. The full variable domain, with the rest looked up from reference TRBV11-2 and TRBJ1-3, is EAGVAQSPRYKIIEKRQSVAFWCNPISGHATLYWYQQILGQGPKLLIQFQNNGVVDDSQLPKDRFSAERLKGVDSTLKIQPAKLEDSAVYLCASSTPRRGTRNTIYFGEGSWLTVV.

The chain joins TRBV5-4 to TRBJ2-2; TRBD1 matches at 11 bases. Germline CDR1 is SGHNT and CDR2 is YYREEE (reference sequence). The ends lost 4 bases at V and 5 bases at J; junction bases unmatched: 10. This CDR3 has 17 residues. CDR3 in amino acids: CASSDEGTGGWTGELFF. CDR3 bases: TGTGCCAGCAGCGACGAAGGGACAGGGGGTTGGACCGGGGAGCTGTTTTTT.

The V and J genes are TRBV7-6 and TRBJ2-7, with D perhaps matching TRBD1 (6 bases). This CDR3 contains 17 residues. Looked up from germline, CDR1 is SGHVS and CDR2 is FNYEAQ. V lost 2 bases, J lost 5 bases, and 22 bases lay in between. CDR3 in DNA: TGTGCCAGCAGCTTAAACCTTAAAACGGACAGATTCAACGAGCAGTACTTC. This translates into CASSLNLKTDRFNEQYF.

This chain uses TRBV10-2 with TRBJ2-7, with 9 bases aligning to TRBD1. The CDR3 spans 18 residues. CDR1 and CDR2 (germline): WSHSY, SAAADI. V lost 5 bases and J lost 7; bases outside the gene matches: 21. The CDR3 is CASSRDRAKIPALGEQYF. Here the CDR3 DNA reads TGCGCCAGCAGTCGGGACAGGGCAAAAATTCCCGCTCTAGGGGAGCAGTACTTC.

V gene TRBV19 combines with J gene TRBJ1-5; 8 bases align to TRBD1. Germline V gene data show CDR1 as LNHDA and CDR2 as SQIVND (reference sequence). This CDR3 has 15 amino acids. The junction had 3 bases not matched to a gene; V was cut back by 3 bases and J by 2 bases. This chain's CDR3 is CASSIGQGGNQPQHF. CDR3 DNA sequence: TGTGCCAGTAGTATTGGACAGGGTGGCAATCAGCCCCAGCATTTT.

CDR3 nucleotides: TGTGCCAGCAGTGACCCAGGACAGGGCTACACCTTC. Protein sequence: CASSDPGQGYTF. The V and J genes are TRBV6-1 and TRBJ1-2; possible D gene TRBD1, 6 bases. This CDR3 has 12 amino acids. The germline gives CDR1 MNHNS, CDR2 SASEGT. The V gene lost 3 bases and the J gene lost 8 bases, with 10 bases spanning the gap.

Only one count was recorded for this clone. The chain combines TRBV5-6 with TRBJ2-7, with no clear D. Germline lookup yields CDR1 SGHDT and CDR2 YYEEEE. V dropped 0 bases and J dropped 3 bases, with 4 bases sitting between them. The CDR3 sequence is 12 residues long. The CDR3 nucleotides read TGTGCCAGCAGCTTGGTTCACTACGAGCAGTACTTC. It specifies CASSLVHYEQYF.

The chain links TRBV6-5 to TRBJ1-1; perhaps TRBD1 as D (5 bases). Between the trimmed V and J ends, which lost 2 bases and 7 bases, there was a span of 14 bases. Per germline, CDR1 MNHEY and CDR2 SVGAGI. The CDR3 length is 14 residues. The CDR3 here is CASSYASGLIEAFF. CDR3 DNA: TGTGCCAGCAGTTACGCATCAGGGCTCATTGAAGCTTTCTTT.

The gene calls are TRBV29-1 and TRBJ2-7, with 7 bases lining up with TRBD1. With 6 bases clipped from V and 4 bases from J, the junction kept 15 bases outside the gene matches. This CDR3 is built from 15 residues. Germline loops: CDR1 SQVTM, CDR2 ANQGSEA. This CDR3 is CSVALRDSLSYEQYF. The CDR3, as DNA: TGCAGCGTCGCTCTCCGGGACAGCCTGAGTTACGAGCAGTACTTC.